This T cell receptor beta chain emerged from a study of cytomegalovirus exposure and HLA in healthy donors. Findings of the study overall: CMV serostatus alone was available as immune exposure information. A later analysis found that most CMV-associated TCR beta chains appeared HLA-restricted.

As to this clone: Its antigen is still unknown.

In the PCR, 60 Vbeta and 13 Jbeta primers were used. Data came from immunoSEQ multiplex PCR; TCRdb stores just in-frame clones and leaves some out. This sample has 160,000 or so clones, with roughly 85% found just once. The germline CDR1 and CDR2 sequences are SGHTS and YDEGEE. Trimming at V came to 4 bases and at J to 0 bases, leaving 6 bases not matched to a gene. The CDR3 length is 15 residues. This receptor was obtained from a man aged 25 to 40 in good health and CMV-seronegative. Sequencing was done on a sample of PBMCs. The genes are TRBV5-8 and TRBJ2-7, with 8 positions matching TRBD1. CDR3 DNA: TGTGCCAGCAGCCTGGGACAGGCCCACTCCTACGAGCAGTACTTC. It encodes CASSLGQAHSYEQYF. Filled out from reference TRBV5-8 and TRBJ2-7, the complete variable domain reads EAGVTQSPTHLIKTRGQQATLRCSPISGHTSVYWYQQALGLGLQFLLWYDEGEERNRGNFPPRFSGRQFPNYSSELNVNALELEDSALYLCASSLGQAHSYEQYFGPGTRLTVT.